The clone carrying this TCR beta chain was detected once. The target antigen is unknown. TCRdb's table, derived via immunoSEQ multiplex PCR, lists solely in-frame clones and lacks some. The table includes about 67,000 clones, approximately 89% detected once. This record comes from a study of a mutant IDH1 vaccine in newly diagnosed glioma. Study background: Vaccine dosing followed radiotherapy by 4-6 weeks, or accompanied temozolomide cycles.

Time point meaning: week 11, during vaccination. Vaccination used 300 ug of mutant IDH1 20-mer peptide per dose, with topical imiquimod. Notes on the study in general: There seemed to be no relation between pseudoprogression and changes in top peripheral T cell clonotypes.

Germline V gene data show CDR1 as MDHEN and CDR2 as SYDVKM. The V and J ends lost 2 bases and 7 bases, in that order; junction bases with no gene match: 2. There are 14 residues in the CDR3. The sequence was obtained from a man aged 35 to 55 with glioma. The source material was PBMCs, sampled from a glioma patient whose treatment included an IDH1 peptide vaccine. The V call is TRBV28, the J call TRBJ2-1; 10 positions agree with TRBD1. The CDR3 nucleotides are TGTGCCAGCAGTTTAGGGACAGGGGTGAATGAGCAGTTCTTC. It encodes CASSLGTGVNEQFF. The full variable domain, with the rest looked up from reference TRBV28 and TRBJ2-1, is DVKVTQSSRYLVKRTGEKVFLECVQDMDHENMFWYRQDPGLGLRLIYFSYDVKMKEKGDIPEGYSVSREKKERFSLILESASTNQTSMYLCASSLGTGVNEQFFGPGTRLTVL.